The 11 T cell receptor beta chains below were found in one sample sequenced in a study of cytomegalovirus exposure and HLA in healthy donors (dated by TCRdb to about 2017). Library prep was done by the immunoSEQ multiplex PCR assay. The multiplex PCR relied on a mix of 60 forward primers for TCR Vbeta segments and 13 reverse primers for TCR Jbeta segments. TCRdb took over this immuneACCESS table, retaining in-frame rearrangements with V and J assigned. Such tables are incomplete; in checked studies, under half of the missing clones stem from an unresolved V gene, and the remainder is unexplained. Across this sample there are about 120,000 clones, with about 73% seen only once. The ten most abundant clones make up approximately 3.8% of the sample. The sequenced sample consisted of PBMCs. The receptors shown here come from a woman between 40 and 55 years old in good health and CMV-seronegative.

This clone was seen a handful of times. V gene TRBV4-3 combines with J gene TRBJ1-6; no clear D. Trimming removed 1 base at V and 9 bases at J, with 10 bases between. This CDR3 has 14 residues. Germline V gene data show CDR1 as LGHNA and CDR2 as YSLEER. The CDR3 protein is CASSQVVGSSPLHF. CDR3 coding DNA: TGCGCCAGCAGCCAAGTAGTGGGGAGTTCACCCCTCCACTTT.

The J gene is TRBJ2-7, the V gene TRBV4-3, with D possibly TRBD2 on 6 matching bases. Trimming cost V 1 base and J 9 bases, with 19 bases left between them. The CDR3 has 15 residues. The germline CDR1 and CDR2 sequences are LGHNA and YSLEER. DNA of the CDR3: TGCGCCAGCAGCCAAGGTATCAGCCCGGGGGAGGTGCAGTACTTC. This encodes CASSQGISPGEVQYF.

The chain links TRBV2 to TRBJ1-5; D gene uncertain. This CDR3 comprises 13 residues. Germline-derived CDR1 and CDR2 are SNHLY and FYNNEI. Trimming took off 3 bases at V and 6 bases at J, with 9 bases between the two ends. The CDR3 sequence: CASSERYGQPQHF. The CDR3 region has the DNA TGTGCCAGCAGTGAGAGGTACGGTCAGCCCCAGCATTTT.

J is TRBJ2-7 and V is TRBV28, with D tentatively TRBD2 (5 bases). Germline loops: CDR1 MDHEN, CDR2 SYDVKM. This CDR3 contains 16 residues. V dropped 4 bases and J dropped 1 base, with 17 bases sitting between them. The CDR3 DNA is TGTGCCAGCAGTTCCCCAGGTAGCGCCCCGTCCTACGAGCAGTACTTC. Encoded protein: CASSSPGSAPSYEQYF. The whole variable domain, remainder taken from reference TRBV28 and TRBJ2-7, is DVKVTQSSRYLVKRTGEKVFLECVQDMDHENMFWYRQDPGLGLRLIYFSYDVKMKEKGDIPEGYSVSREKKERFSLILESASTNQTSMYLCASSSPGSAPSYEQYFGPGTRLTVT.

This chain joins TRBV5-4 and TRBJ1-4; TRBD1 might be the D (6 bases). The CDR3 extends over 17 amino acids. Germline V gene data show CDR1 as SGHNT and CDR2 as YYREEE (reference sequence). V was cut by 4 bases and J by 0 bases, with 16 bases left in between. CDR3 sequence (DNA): TGTGCCAGCAGCCTAGACAGGTCCTCAGCAACTAATGAAAAACTGTTTTTT. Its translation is CASSLDRSSATNEKLFF. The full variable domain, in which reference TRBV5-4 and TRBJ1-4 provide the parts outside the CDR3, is ETGVTQSPTHLIKTRGQQVTLRCSSQSGHNTVSWYQQALGQGPQFIFQYYREEENGRGNFPPRFSGLQFPNYSSELNVNALELDDSALYLCASSLDRSSATNEKLFFGSGTQLSVL.

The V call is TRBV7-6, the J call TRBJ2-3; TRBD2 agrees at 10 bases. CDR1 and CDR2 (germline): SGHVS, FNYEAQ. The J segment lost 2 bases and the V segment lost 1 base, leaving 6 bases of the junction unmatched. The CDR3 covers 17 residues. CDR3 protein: CASSLGPAGGDTDTQYF. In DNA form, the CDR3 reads TGTGCCAGCAGCTTAGGGCCAGCGGGAGGGGACACAGATACGCAGTATTTT.

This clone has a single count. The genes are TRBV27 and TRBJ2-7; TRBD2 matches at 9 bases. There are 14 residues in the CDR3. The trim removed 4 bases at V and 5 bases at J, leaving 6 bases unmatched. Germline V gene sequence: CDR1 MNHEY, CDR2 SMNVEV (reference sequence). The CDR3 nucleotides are TGTGCCAGCAGTTATAGCGGGAGAATAGACGAGCAGTACTTC. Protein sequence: CASSYSGRIDEQYF.

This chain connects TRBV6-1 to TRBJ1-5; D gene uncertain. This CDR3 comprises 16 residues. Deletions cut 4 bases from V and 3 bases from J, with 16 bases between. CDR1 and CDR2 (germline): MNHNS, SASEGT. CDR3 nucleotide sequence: TGTGCCAGCAGTGGGTTCAGTCACACCCTCAATCAGCCCCAGCATTTT. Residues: CASSGFSHTLNQPQHF.

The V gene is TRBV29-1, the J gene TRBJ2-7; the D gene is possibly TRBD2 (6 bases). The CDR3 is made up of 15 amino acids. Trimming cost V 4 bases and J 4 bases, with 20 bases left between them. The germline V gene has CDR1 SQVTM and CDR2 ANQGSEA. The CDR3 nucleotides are TGCAGCGTTGCCCTAGCGTCTCGACACATATACGAGCAGTACTTC. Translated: CSVALASRHIYEQYF.

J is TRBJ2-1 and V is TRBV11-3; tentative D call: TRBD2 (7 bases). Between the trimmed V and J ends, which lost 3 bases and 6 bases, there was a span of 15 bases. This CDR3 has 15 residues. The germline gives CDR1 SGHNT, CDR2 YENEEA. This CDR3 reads CASSLGGGLANEQFF. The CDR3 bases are TGTGCCAGCAGCTTGGGCGGGGGCCTCGCCAATGAGCAGTTCTTC.

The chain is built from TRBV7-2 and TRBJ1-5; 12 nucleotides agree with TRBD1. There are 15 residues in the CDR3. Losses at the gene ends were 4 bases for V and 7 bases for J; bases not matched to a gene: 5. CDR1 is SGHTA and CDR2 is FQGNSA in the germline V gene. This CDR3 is CASSYGTGGRQPQHF. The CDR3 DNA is TGTGCCAGCAGCTACGGGACAGGGGGCAGGCAGCCCCAGCATTTT.